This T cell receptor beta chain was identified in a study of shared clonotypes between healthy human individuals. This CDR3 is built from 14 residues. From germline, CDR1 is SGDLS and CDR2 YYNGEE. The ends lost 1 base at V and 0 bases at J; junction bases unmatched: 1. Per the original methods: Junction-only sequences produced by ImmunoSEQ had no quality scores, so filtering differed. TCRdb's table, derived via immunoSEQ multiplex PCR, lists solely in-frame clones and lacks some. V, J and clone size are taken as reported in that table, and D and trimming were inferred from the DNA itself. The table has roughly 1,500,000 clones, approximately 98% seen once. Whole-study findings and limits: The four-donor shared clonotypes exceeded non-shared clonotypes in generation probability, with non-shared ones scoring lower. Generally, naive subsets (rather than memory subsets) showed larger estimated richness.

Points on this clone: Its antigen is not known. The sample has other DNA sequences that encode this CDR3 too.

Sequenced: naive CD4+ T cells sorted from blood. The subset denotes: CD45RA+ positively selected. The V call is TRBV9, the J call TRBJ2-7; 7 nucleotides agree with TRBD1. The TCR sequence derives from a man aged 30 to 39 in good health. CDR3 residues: CASSVTGASYEQYF. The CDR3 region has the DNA TGTGCCAGCAGCGTAACAGGGGCCTCCTACGAGCAGTACTTC.